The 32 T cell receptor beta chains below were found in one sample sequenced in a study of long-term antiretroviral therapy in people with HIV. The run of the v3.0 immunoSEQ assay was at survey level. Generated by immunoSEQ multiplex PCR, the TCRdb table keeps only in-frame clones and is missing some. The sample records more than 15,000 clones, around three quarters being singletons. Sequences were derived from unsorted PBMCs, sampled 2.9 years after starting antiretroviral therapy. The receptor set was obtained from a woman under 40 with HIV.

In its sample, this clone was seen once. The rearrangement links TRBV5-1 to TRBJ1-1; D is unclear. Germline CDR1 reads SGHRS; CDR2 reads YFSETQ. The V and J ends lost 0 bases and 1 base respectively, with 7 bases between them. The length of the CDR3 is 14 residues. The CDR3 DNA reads TGCGCCAGCAGCTTGGAACGGCCGAACACTGAAGCTTTCTTT. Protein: CASSLERPNTEAFF. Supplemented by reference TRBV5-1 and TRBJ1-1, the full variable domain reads KAGVTQTPRYLIKTRGQQVTLSCSPISGHRSVSWYQQTPGQGLQFLFEYFSETQRNKGNFPGRFSGRQFSNSRSEMNVSTLELGDSALYLCASSLERPNTEAFFGQGTRLTVV.

The CDR3 is CASSLVGRGSSYNSPLHF. In DNA form, the CDR3 reads TGTGCCAGCAGCTTAGTGGGACGGGGGAGCTCCTATAATTCACCCCTCCACTTT. The rearrangement joins TRBV7-2 to TRBJ1-6, with TRBD1 as a possible D gene (5 bases). From germline, CDR1 is SGHTA and CDR2 FQGNSA. This CDR3 comprises 18 residues. V dropped 1 base and J dropped 0 bases, with 13 bases sitting between them. Based on the CDR3 plus reference TRBV7-2 and TRBJ1-6, the full variable domain is GAGVSQSPSNKVTEKGKDVELRCDPISGHTALYWYRQSLGQGLEFLIYFQGNSAPDKSGLPSDRFSAERTGGSVSTLTIQRTQQEDSAVYLCASSLVGRGSSYNSPLHFGNGTRLTVT.

The CDR3 coding sequence is TGTGCCTGGAGTGTTTCGATGGGGAAATATAGCAATCAGCCCCAGCATTTT. It yields the protein CAWSVSMGKYSNQPQHF. The chain links TRBV30 to TRBJ1-5; no clear D gene. Germline V gene data show CDR1 as GTSNPN and CDR2 as SVGIG (reference sequence). V was pared by 0 bases and J by 0 bases, with 15 bases between. This CDR3 has 17 residues.

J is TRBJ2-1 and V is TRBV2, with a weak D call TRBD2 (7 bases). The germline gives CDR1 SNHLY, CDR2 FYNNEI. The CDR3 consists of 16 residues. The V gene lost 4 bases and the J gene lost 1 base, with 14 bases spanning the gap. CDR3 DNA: TGTGCCAGCAGTGTAAGAGGGGGGGAATCCTACAATGAGCAGTTCTTC. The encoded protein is CASSVRGGESYNEQFF.

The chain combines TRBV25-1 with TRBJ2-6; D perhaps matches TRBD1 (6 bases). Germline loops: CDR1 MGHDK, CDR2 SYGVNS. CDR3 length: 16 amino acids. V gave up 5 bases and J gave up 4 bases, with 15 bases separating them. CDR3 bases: TGTGCCAGCAGTAACACAGGGTTCAGGGGGGCCAACGTCCTGACTTTC. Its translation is CASSNTGFRGANVLTF.

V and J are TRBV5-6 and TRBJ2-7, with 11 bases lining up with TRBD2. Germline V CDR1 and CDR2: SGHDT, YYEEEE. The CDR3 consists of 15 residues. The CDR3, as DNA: TGTGCCAGCAGCTCCCTAGCGGGGGGCGCCTACGGGCAGTACGTC. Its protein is CASSSLAGGAYGQYV.

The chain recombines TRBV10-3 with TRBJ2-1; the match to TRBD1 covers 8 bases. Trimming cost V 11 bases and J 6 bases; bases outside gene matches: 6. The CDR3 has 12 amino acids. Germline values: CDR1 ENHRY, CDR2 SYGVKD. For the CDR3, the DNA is TGTGCCCTCCGGGACAGGCGCAATGAGCAGTTCTTC. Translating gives CALRDRRNEQFF.

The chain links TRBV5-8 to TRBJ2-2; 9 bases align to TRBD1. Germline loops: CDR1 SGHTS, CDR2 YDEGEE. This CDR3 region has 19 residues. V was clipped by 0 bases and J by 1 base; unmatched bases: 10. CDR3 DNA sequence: TGTGCCAGCAGCTTGGAACCGGGACAGGGTTACGAGAACACCGGGGAGCTGTTTTTT. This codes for CASSLEPGQGYENTGELFF.

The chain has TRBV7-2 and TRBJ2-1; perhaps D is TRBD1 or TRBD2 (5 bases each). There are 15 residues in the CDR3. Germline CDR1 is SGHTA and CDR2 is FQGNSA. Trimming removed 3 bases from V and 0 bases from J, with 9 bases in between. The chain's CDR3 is CASSLRGRSYNEQFF. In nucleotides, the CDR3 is TGTGCCAGCAGCTTGAGGGGACGCTCCTACAATGAGCAGTTCTTC.

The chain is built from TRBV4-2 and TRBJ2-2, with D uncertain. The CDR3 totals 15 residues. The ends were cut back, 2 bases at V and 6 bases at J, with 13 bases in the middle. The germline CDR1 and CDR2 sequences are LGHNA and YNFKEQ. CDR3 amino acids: CASSQFFPLPGELFF. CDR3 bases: TGTGCCAGCAGCCAATTTTTCCCATTACCCGGGGAGCTGTTTTTT.

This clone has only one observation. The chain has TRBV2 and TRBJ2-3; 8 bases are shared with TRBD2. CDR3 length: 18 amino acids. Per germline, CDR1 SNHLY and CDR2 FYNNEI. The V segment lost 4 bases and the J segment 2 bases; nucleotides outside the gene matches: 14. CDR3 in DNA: TGTGCCAGCAGTGCACCAGCGGGGGCCCCAAAACCCACAGATACGCAGTATTTT. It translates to CASSAPAGAPKPTDTQYF.

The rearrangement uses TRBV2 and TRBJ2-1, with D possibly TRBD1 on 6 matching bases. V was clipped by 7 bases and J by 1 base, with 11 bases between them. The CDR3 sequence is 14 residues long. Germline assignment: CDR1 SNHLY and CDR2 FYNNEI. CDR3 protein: CASTLDRSYNEQFF. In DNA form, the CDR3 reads TGTGCCAGCACCCTGGACAGATCCTACAATGAGCAGTTCTTC.

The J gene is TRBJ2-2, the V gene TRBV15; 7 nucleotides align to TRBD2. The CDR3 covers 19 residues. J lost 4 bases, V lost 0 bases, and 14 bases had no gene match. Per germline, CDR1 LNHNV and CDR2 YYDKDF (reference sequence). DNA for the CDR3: TGTGCCACCAGCAGAGATGTTATTACGACGGGGGGTAGCACCGGGGAGCTGTTTTTT. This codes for CATSRDVITTGGSTGELFF.

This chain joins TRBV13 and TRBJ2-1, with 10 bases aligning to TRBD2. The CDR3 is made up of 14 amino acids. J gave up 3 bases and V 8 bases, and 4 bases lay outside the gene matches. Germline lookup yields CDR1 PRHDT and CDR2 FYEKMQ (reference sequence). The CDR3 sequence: CASSPSGGYNEQFF. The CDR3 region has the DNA TGTGCCAGCTCTCCTAGCGGGGGCTACAATGAGCAGTTCTTC.

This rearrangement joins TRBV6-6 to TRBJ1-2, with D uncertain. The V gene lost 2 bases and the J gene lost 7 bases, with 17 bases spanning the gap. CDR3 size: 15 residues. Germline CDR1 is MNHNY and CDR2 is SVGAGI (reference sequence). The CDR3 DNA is TGTGCCAGCAGTTACGGCATTGGGGTTGAGCTTGGCTACACCTTC. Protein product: CASSYGIGVELGYTF.

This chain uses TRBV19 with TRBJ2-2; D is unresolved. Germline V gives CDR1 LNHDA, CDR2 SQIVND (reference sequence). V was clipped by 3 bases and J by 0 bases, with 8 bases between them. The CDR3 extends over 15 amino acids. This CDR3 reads CASSMSGTNTGELFF. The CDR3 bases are TGTGCCAGTAGTATGAGTGGCACGAACACCGGGGAGCTGTTTTTT.

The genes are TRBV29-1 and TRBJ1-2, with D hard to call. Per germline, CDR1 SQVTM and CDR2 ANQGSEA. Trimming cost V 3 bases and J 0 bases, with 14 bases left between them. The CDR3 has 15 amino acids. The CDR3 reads CSVDSPVKANYGYTF. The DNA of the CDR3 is TGCAGCGTTGATTCCCCGGTCAAGGCTAACTATGGCTACACCTTC.

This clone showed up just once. The CDR3 coding sequence is TGTGCCAGCAGCCAACGGTACGAGCAGTTCTTC. Its protein is CASSQRYEQFF. The chain employs TRBV7-9 and TRBJ2-1; D unclear. Germline V gene data show CDR1 as SEHNR and CDR2 as FQNEAQ (reference sequence). Trimming shortened V by 5 bases and J by 10 bases, and 9 bases separated the two germline ends. The CDR3 length is 11 residues.

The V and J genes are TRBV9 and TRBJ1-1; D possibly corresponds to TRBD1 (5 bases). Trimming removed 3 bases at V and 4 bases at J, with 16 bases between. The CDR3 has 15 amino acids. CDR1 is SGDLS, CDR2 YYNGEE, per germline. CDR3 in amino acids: CASSAWGTRGTEAFF. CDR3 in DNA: TGTGCCAGCAGCGCCTGGGGGACCCGGGGCACTGAAGCTTTCTTT.

Here the CDR3 DNA reads TGTGCCAGCAGCCCGTTGGACAGGTTGAACACTGAAGCTTTCTTT. The encoded protein is CASSPLDRLNTEAFF. The chain couples TRBV9 to TRBJ1-1, with 7 bases aligning to TRBD1. The CDR3 has 15 residues. The germline V gene encodes CDR1 SGDLS and CDR2 YYNGEE. With V trimmed by 4 bases and J by 0 bases, 6 bases remained unmatched.

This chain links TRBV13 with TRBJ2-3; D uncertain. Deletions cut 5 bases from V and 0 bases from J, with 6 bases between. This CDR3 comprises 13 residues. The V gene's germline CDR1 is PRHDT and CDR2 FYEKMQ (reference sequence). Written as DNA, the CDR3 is TGTGCCAGCAGCCCGACTAGCACAGATACGCAGTATTTT. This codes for CASSPTSTDTQYF.

CDR3 amino acids: CASSQEGHTGELFF. CDR3 coding DNA: TGCGCCAGCAGCCAAGAAGGACACACCGGGGAGCTGTTTTTT. V is TRBV4-1 and J is TRBJ2-2; D remains unclear. Per the germline V gene, CDR1 is MGHRA and CDR2 is YSYEKL. This CDR3 is 14 amino acids long. V lost 0 bases and J 3 bases, leaving 5 bases between the germline ends.

CDR3 amino acids: CASSPSTAPGGSYEQYV. CDR3 nucleotide sequence: TGTGCCAGCAGCCCGTCGACTGCCCCGGGAGGTTCCTACGAGCAGTACGTC. This chain links TRBV7-2 with TRBJ2-7, with 7 positions matching TRBD2. Per germline, CDR1 SGHTA and CDR2 FQGNSA. V dropped 5 bases and J dropped 1; count of bases not matched to a gene: 14. The CDR3 runs to 17 residues.

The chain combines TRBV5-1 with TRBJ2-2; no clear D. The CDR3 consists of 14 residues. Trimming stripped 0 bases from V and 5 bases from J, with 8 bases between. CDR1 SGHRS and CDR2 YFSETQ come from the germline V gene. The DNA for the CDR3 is TGCGCCAGCAGCTTGGTCGAGATAACCGGGGAGCTGTTTTTT. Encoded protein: CASSLVEITGELFF.

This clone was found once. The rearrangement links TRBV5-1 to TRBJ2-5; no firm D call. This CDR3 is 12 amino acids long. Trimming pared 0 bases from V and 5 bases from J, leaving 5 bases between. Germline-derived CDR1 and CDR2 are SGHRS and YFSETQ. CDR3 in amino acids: CASSLGSETQYF. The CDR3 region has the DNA TGCGCCAGCAGCTTGGGTTCCGAGACCCAGTACTTC.

Written as DNA, the CDR3 is TGTGCCAGCAGCTTAACGGGCAATCAGCCCCAGCATTTT. Protein sequence: CASSLTGNQPQHF. The chain recombines TRBV7-3 with TRBJ1-5; D call uncertain. CDR3 length: 13 residues. Trimming cost V 0 bases and J 2 bases, with 2 bases left between them. The germline gives CDR1 SGHTA, CDR2 FQGTGA.

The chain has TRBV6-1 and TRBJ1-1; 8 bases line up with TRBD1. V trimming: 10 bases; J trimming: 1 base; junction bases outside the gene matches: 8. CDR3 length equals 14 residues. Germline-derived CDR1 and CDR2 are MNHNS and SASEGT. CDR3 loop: CAIVYRGWNTEAFF. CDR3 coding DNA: TGTGCCATCGTATACAGGGGGTGGAACACTGAAGCTTTCTTT.

CDR3 nucleotides: TGTGCCAGCAGCGTACAACCCCCCGGGACTGAAGCTTTCTTT. Amino acid sequence: CASSVQPPGTEAFF. The V gene is TRBV9, the J gene TRBJ1-1; D call uncertain. The CDR3 loop spans 14 amino acids. Germline assignment: CDR1 SGDLS and CDR2 YYNGEE. V lost 1 base, J lost 5 bases, and 12 bases lay in between.

Here the CDR3 DNA reads TGCAGCGTTGAAGCGCGCGGGGGCCGGGTAGATACGCAGTATTTT. This sequence encodes CSVEARGGRVDTQYF. The V gene is TRBV29-1, the J gene TRBJ2-3, with D perhaps matching TRBD2 (7 bases). The CDR3 loop spans 15 amino acids. The V gene lost 1 base and the J gene lost 5 bases, with 16 bases spanning the gap. The germline V gene has CDR1 SQVTM and CDR2 ANQGSEA.

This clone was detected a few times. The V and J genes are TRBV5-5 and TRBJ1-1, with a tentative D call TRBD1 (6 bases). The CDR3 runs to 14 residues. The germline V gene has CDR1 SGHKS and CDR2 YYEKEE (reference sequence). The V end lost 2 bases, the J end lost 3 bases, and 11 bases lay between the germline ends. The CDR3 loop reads CASSFQGFDTEAFF. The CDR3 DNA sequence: TGTGCCAGCAGCTTTCAGGGGTTCGACACTGAAGCTTTCTTT.

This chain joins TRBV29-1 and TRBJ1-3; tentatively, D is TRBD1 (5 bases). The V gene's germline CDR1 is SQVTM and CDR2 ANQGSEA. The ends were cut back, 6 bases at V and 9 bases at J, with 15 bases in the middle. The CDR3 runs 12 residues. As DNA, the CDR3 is TGCAGCGTAGGGACGGCCTGGAGCACCATATATTTT. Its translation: CSVGTAWSTIYF.

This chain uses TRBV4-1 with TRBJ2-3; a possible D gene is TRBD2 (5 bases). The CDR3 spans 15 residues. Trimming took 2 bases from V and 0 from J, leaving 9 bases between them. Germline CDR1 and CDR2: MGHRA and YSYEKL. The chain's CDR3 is CASSQRRGSTDTQYF. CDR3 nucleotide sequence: TGCGCCAGCAGCCAAAGGCGCGGGAGCACAGATACGCAGTATTTT.